This T cell receptor (beta chain) is from a study of blood T cell repertoires in COVID-19. Overall study context: Sources were T cells, B-cell-depleted T cells, or PBMCs; the material itself was cDNA or gDNA.

This CDR3 has 14 residues. Trimming cost V 0 bases and J 11 bases, with 16 bases left between them. Germline values: CDR1 LGHNA, CDR2 YNFKEQ. The method was immunoSEQ multiplex PCR; TCRdb's version includes in-frame clones alone and lacks a portion of them. This sample has about 400,000 clones, with roughly 86% found just once. The receptor was isolated from a woman under 40 who had recovered from COVID-19. This chain joins TRBV4-2 and TRBJ1-1; D gene uncertain. The sequenced sample consisted of PBMCs or T cells enriched from blood (not recorded which). The CDR3 DNA follows: TGTGCCAGCAGCCAAGAGGTCCGGAATCCCGGGGCTTTCTTT. Amino acids: CASSQEVRNPGAFF.